A selection of T cell receptor beta chains follows, all from one sample in a study of metastatic and nonmetastatic thyroid tumors. TCRdb re-analyzed the PCR reads through MiXCR. This table holds roughly 61,000 clones, more than 3.5% found once. The sequenced sample consisted of blood. Source of these receptors: a female donor with papillary thyroid cancer or a benign thyroid nodule (not recorded which). Some clones in this sample may be carry-over from other donors' samples. The CDR3 runs from the conserved cysteine through the conserved F or W. The order of the fields is J gene, V gene, D gene, clone size, CDR3 protein, CDR3 DNA. D genes are given only for firm matches. Clone size is given for some rows only: seen once, a few or many times, or a class if the clone is expanded.

TRBJ1-2 TRBV6-1 NA many CASSLNFDRRYGYTF TGTGCCAGCAGCTTAAACTTTGACAGGAGATATGGCTACACCTTC
TRBJ2-3 TRBV2 TRBD2 NA CAGGIAGGTDTQYF TGTGCCGGAGGGATAGCGGGAGGCACAGATACGCAGTATTTT
TRBJ2-2 TRBV7-6 NA NA CASSLDSTTRTGELFF TGTGCCAGCAGCTTAGATTCCACGACGAGAACCGGGGAGCTGTTTTTT
TRBJ2-2 TRBV11-3 TRBD2 many CASSLDPRRLAVNTGELFF TGTGCCAGCAGCTTAGACCCCCGACGACTAGCGGTAAACACCGGGGAGCTGTTTTTT
TRBJ2-1 TRBV28 NA many CASSLVHDEQFF TGTGCCAGCAGTTTAGTCCACGATGAGCAGTTCTTC
TRBJ2-2 TRBV7-3 TRBD1 many CASSPGRGGNGELFF TGTGCCAGCAGTCCGGGTAGAGGGGGCAATGGGGAGCTGTTTTTT
TRBJ2-3 TRBV4-1 TRBD1 many CASSQVRTGGRDTQYF TGCGCCAGCAGCCAAGTGCGGACAGGGGGCAGAGATACGCAGTATTTT
TRBJ1-5 TRBV2 NA many CASSDEENTPQHF TGTGCCAGCAGTGACGAGGAAAACACTCCCCAGCATTTT
TRBJ1-4 TRBV6-5 TRBD1 many CASSYRTTGDNEKLFF TGTGCCAGCAGTTATCGAACGACAGGGGATAATGAAAAACTGTTTTTT
TRBJ1-4 TRBV20-1 TRBD1 many CSAHGGTGDIEKLFF TGCAGTGCTCACGGGGGGACAGGGGATATAGAAAAACTGTTTTTT
TRBJ2-3 TRBV20-1 TRBD1 NA CSAPDRVGADTQYF TGCAGTGCTCCAGACAGGGTGGGGGCAGATACGCAGTATTTT
TRBJ2-1 TRBV11-2 TRBD2 few CASTLRTSAYNEQFF TGTGCCAGCACCCTAAGGACTAGCGCCTACAATGAGCAGTTCTTC
TRBJ2-4 TRBV5-1 NA many CASSPQGAENIQYF TGCGCCAGCAGCCCTCAAGGCGCCGAAAACATTCAGTACTTC
TRBJ2-2 TRBV7-9 NA NA CASSLTPDVTGELFF TGTGCCAGCAGCCTCACCCCTGATGTCACCGGGGAGCTGTTTTTT
TRBJ1-5 TRBV27 TRBD1 many CASSPYRGSNQPQHF TGTGCCAGCAGCCCATACAGGGGTAGCAATCAGCCCCAGCATTTT
TRBJ1-5 TRBV28 TRBD1 many CASSRGGDTGGQPQHF TGTGCCAGCAGTCGAGGGGGGGATACAGGGGGTCAGCCCCAGCATTTT
TRBJ1-2 TRBV20-1 NA many CSATNAQLGPF TGCAGTGCTACCAACGCGCAATTAGGACCCTTC
TRBJ1-6 TRBV5-1 NA many CASQGDPRNNSPLHF TGCGCCAGCCAAGGGGATCCAAGGAATAATTCACCCCTCCACTTT
TRBJ2-1 TRBV7-8 TRBD2 many CASSSDSSGHNEQFF TGTGCCAGCAGCTCGGACTCTAGCGGGCACAATGAGCAGTTCTTC
TRBJ1-4 TRBV15 TRBD1 few CATSRDSGTGDEKLFF TGTGCCACCAGCAGAGATTCAGGGACAGGGGATGAAAAACTGTTTTTT